This is a list of T cell receptor beta chains from one sample in a study of T cells in Graves' hyperthyroidism and ophthalmopathy. TCRdb fed the multiplex PCR reads into MiXCR, producing one record per CDR3 protein. The sample holds 700,000 or so distinct CDR3 sequences; around 13% are singletons and the top ten take approximately 12%. The specimen sequenced was blood. All receptors come from a woman in her forties or fifties with Graves' ophthalmopathy. CDR3s include the opening cysteine and the closing phenylalanine or tryptophan. The D gene is left open where the match is weak. Not every row has a clone size; where given, it reads once, few, many or a size class.

j_call: TRBJ1-1
v_call: TRBV5-1
cdr3_length: 13
clone_size: .
d_call: .
cdr3_nt: TGCGCCAGCAGCTTGGGGGGAACAGGTGAAGCTTTCTTT
cdr3_aa: CASSLGGTGEAFF

j_call: TRBJ1-5
v_call: TRBV5-1
cdr3_length: 15
clone_size: many
d_call: .
cdr3_nt: TGCGCCAGCAGCTTGGATGGCAGACCGAATCAGCCCCAGCATTTT
cdr3_aa: CASSLDGRPNQPQHF

j_call: TRBJ2-7
v_call: TRBV5-1
cdr3_length: 12
clone_size: .
d_call: TRBD1
cdr3_nt: TGCACCAGCAGCTTGACAGGGGGTGAGCAGTACTTC
cdr3_aa: CTSSLTGGEQYF

j_call: TRBJ2-1
v_call: TRBV24-1
cdr3_length: 16
clone_size: few
d_call: TRBD2
cdr3_nt: TGTGCCACCAGTGACATCAGCGGGACCGCTTACAATGAGCAGTTCTTC
cdr3_aa: CATSDISGTAYNEQFF

j_call: TRBJ2-1
v_call: TRBV28
cdr3_length: 15
clone_size: many
d_call: TRBD2
cdr3_nt: TGTGCCAGCAGTTTTTATCCAGCGGGGGACAATGAGCAGTTCTTC
cdr3_aa: CASSFYPAGDNEQFF

j_call: TRBJ2-5
v_call: TRBV20-1
cdr3_length: 17
clone_size: few
d_call: TRBD1
cdr3_nt: TGCAGTGCTAGGGAACAGGGGGAAAGTCCTATCCAAGAGACCCAGTACTTC
cdr3_aa: CSAREQGESPIQETQYF

j_call: TRBJ1-5
v_call: TRBV9
cdr3_length: 19
clone_size: .
d_call: .
cdr3_nt: TGTGCCAGCAGCGTCCAGGCCCCCGGGATCCGGGGGCGCAATCAGCCCCAGCATTTT
cdr3_aa: CASSVQAPGIRGRNQPQHF

j_call: TRBJ2-5
v_call: TRBV4-2
cdr3_length: 16
clone_size: few
d_call: TRBD2
cdr3_nt: TGTGCCAGCAGCCGGTCGACTAGCGGGAGGGGGGAGACCCAGTACTTC
cdr3_aa: CASSRSTSGRGETQYF

j_call: TRBJ2-1
v_call: TRBV28
cdr3_length: 16
clone_size: few
d_call: .
cdr3_nt: TGTGCCAGCAGTTTAGGGGCCTGGGCATTCGACAATGAGCAGTTCTTC
cdr3_aa: CASSLGAWAFDNEQFF

j_call: TRBJ1-1
v_call: TRBV6-1
cdr3_length: 14
clone_size: many
d_call: TRBD1
cdr3_nt: TGTGCCAGCACCGAGACAGGGGTTAGGTCTGAAGCTTTCTTT
cdr3_aa: CASTETGVRSEAFF

j_call: TRBJ2-1
v_call: TRBV20-1
cdr3_length: 14
clone_size: many
d_call: TRBD2
cdr3_nt: TGCAGTGCTGCCCCTAGCGGGTCCTACAATGAGCAGTTCTTC
cdr3_aa: CSAAPSGSYNEQFF

j_call: TRBJ1-5
v_call: TRBV30
cdr3_length: 13
clone_size: many
d_call: .
cdr3_nt: TGTGCCTGGAGCCGGGACAGCAATCAGCCCCAGCATTTT
cdr3_aa: CAWSRDSNQPQHF

j_call: TRBJ1-1
v_call: TRBV19
cdr3_length: 14
clone_size: many
d_call: .
cdr3_nt: TGTGCCAGTAGTCCCGCGGGCGTTTCCCCTGAAGCTTTCTTT
cdr3_aa: CASSPAGVSPEAFF

j_call: TRBJ2-7
v_call: TRBV7-2
cdr3_length: 15
clone_size: .
d_call: .
cdr3_nt: TGTGCCAGCAGCTTAATTAGGATAAGCTCCTACGAGCAGTACTTC
cdr3_aa: CASSLIRISSYEQYF

j_call: TRBJ2-1
v_call: TRBV30
cdr3_length: 13
clone_size: many
d_call: .
cdr3_nt: TGTGCCTGGAGTGGGACAGTTAGCAATGAGCAGTTCTTC
cdr3_aa: CAWSGTVSNEQFF

j_call: TRBJ2-3
v_call: TRBV7-9
cdr3_length: 15
clone_size: many
d_call: TRBD1
cdr3_nt: TGTGCCAGCAGCTTTTACAGGGGATCCACAGATACGCAGTATTTT
cdr3_aa: CASSFYRGSTDTQYF

j_call: TRBJ1-5
v_call: TRBV6-1
cdr3_length: 15
clone_size: many
d_call: .
cdr3_nt: TGTGCCAGCAGGGAAGGTTCGGGGGGCCGGCAGCCCCAGCATTTT
cdr3_aa: CASREGSGGRQPQHF

j_call: TRBJ2-7
v_call: TRBV7-8
cdr3_length: 16
clone_size: few
d_call: TRBD2
cdr3_nt: TGTGCCAGCAGCTTAGTGTTAGCGGGGCCTTACTACGAGCAGTACTTC
cdr3_aa: CASSLVLAGPYYEQYF

j_call: TRBJ1-1
v_call: TRBV20-1
cdr3_length: 17
clone_size: .
d_call: TRBD1
cdr3_nt: TGCAGTGCTAGAGATATTTTAGGGGGCGATACCTCCGCTGAAGCTTTCTTT
cdr3_aa: CSARDILGGDTSAEAFF

j_call: TRBJ1-2
v_call: TRBV7-2
cdr3_length: 14
clone_size: many
d_call: .
cdr3_nt: TGTGCCAGCAGCTATACGAAGCCTAACTATGGCTACACCTTC
cdr3_aa: CASSYTKPNYGYTF

j_call: TRBJ2-1
v_call: TRBV4-1
cdr3_length: 14
clone_size: .
d_call: .
cdr3_nt: TGCGCCAGCAGCCAAGATCGGGGAGTCAATGAGCAGTTCTTC
cdr3_aa: CASSQDRGVNEQFF

j_call: TRBJ2-1
v_call: TRBV9
cdr3_length: 12
clone_size: .
d_call: .
cdr3_nt: TGTGCCAGCAGCGCGACCGACAATGAACAGTTCTTC
cdr3_aa: CASSATDNEQFF

j_call: TRBJ2-1
v_call: TRBV10-3
cdr3_length: 15
clone_size: .
d_call: .
cdr3_nt: TGTGCCATCAGTGATGGCGGGTTGGCTTTCAATGAGCAGTTCTTC
cdr3_aa: CAISDGGLAFNEQFF

j_call: TRBJ1-4
v_call: TRBV28
cdr3_length: 16
clone_size: few
d_call: .
cdr3_nt: TGTGCCAGCAGTGCGCATCAAACAGGAGGAGGTGAAAAACTGTTTTTT
cdr3_aa: CASSAHQTGGGEKLFF

j_call: TRBJ2-1
v_call: TRBV4-3
cdr3_length: 14
clone_size: .
d_call: TRBD2
cdr3_nt: TGCGCCAGCAGCCAAGCCCCTCGGGGACTAGAGCAGTTCTTC
cdr3_aa: CASSQAPRGLEQFF

j_call: TRBJ2-7
v_call: TRBV11-3
cdr3_length: 15
clone_size: .
d_call: .
cdr3_nt: TGTGCCAGCAGCCAGCCCCCGACAGGCCACTACGAGCAGTACTTC
cdr3_aa: CASSQPPTGHYEQYF

j_call: TRBJ2-5
v_call: TRBV7-3
cdr3_length: 14
clone_size: .
d_call: TRBD1
cdr3_nt: TGTGCCAGCAGCCACCGAGACAGGGAAGAGACCCAGTACTTC
cdr3_aa: CASSHRDREETQYF

j_call: TRBJ1-2
v_call: TRBV9
cdr3_length: 18
clone_size: .
d_call: .
cdr3_nt: TGTGCCAGCAGCGTGGGCCCGGGGGAGGGTCCTTTCAACTATGGCTACACCTTC
cdr3_aa: CASSVGPGEGPFNYGYTF

j_call: TRBJ1-1
v_call: TRBV4-3
cdr3_length: 12
clone_size: .
d_call: .
cdr3_nt: TGCGCCAGCAGCCAAGATGGGACAAGAGCTTTCTTT
cdr3_aa: CASSQDGTRAFF

j_call: TRBJ2-1
v_call: TRBV6-2/TRBV6-3
cdr3_length: 12
clone_size: .
d_call: .
cdr3_nt: TGTGCCAGCAGTTACACGGCCAATGAGCAGTTCTTC
cdr3_aa: CASSYTANEQFF

j_call: TRBJ2-3
v_call: TRBV5-1
cdr3_length: 18
clone_size: few
d_call: TRBD2
cdr3_nt: TGCGCCAGCAGCTTGGATCCGACTAGCGGGGTTTACACAGATACGCAGTATTTT
cdr3_aa: CASSLDPTSGVYTDTQYF

j_call: TRBJ2-1
v_call: TRBV5-8
cdr3_length: 14
clone_size: many
d_call: .
cdr3_nt: TGTGCCAGCAGTTTGGGGAGCTCCTACAATGAGCAGTTCTTC
cdr3_aa: CASSLGSSYNEQFF

j_call: TRBJ2-2
v_call: TRBV11-2
cdr3_length: 15
clone_size: many
d_call: .
cdr3_nt: TGTGCCAGCAGCTTATACGTCGGGAGCACCGGGGAGCTGTTTTTT
cdr3_aa: CASSLYVGSTGELFF

j_call: TRBJ2-5
v_call: TRBV14
cdr3_length: 14
clone_size: many
d_call: .
cdr3_nt: TGTGCCAGCAGCTCACGGGCCCACCAAGAGACCCAGTACTTC
cdr3_aa: CASSSRAHQETQYF

j_call: TRBJ2-2
v_call: TRBV30
cdr3_length: 16
clone_size: many
d_call: TRBD2
cdr3_nt: TGTGCCTGGACGCTGACTAGCGGGAGGGCAACCGGGGAGCTGTTTTTT
cdr3_aa: CAWTLTSGRATGELFF

j_call: TRBJ1-1
v_call: TRBV27
cdr3_length: 15
clone_size: many
d_call: .
cdr3_nt: TGTGCCAGCAGTTTATCACTGGGGGGTAACACTGAAGCTTTCTTT
cdr3_aa: CASSLSLGGNTEAFF

j_call: TRBJ1-3
v_call: TRBV12-3/TRBV12-4
cdr3_length: 18
clone_size: .
d_call: .
cdr3_nt: TGTGCCAGCAGATTCGGGACGATAATAAGGGGTCCCGGAAACACCATATATTTT
cdr3_aa: CASRFGTIIRGPGNTIYF

j_call: TRBJ1-5
v_call: TRBV27
cdr3_length: 17
clone_size: .
d_call: .
cdr3_nt: TGTGCCAGCAGTCCCCCATCGTGGGGGAATAGCAATCAGCCCCAGCATTTT
cdr3_aa: CASSPPSWGNSNQPQHF

j_call: TRBJ2-1
v_call: TRBV7-2
cdr3_length: 15
clone_size: many
d_call: TRBD2
cdr3_nt: TGTGCCAGCCTGGGAGGGAGCGGGTCCTACAATGAGCAGTTCTTC
cdr3_aa: CASLGGSGSYNEQFF

j_call: TRBJ2-5
v_call: TRBV12-3/TRBV12-4
cdr3_length: 13
clone_size: many
d_call: .
cdr3_nt: TGTGCCAGCAGGGCGGGACGGAGGGAGACCCAGTACTTC
cdr3_aa: CASRAGRRETQYF

j_call: TRBJ2-7
v_call: TRBV2
cdr3_length: 15
clone_size: many
d_call: .
cdr3_nt: TGTGCCAGCAGTGTCCTCGGGACCGAGGCATACGAGCAGTACTTC
cdr3_aa: CASSVLGTEAYEQYF

j_call: TRBJ1-4
v_call: TRBV18
cdr3_length: 16
clone_size: few
d_call: TRBD1
cdr3_nt: TGTGCCAGCTCCCTAAAACAGGGGGCAGGAGGTGAAAAACTGTTTTTT
cdr3_aa: CASSLKQGAGGEKLFF

j_call: TRBJ2-5
v_call: TRBV4-1
cdr3_length: 15
clone_size: many
d_call: TRBD2
cdr3_nt: TGCGCCAGCAGCCATCTAGCGGGATGGGCGGGGACCCAGTACTTC
cdr3_aa: CASSHLAGWAGTQYF

j_call: TRBJ2-7
v_call: TRBV24-1
cdr3_length: 13
clone_size: few
d_call: .
cdr3_nt: TGTGCCACCAGCCAGGGGCTCAACTACGAGCAGTACTTC
cdr3_aa: CATSQGLNYEQYF

j_call: TRBJ2-5
v_call: TRBV28
cdr3_length: 15
clone_size: many
d_call: .
cdr3_nt: TGTGCCAGCAGTTCCCCTGGCGGGCCTCAAGAGACCCAGTACTTC
cdr3_aa: CASSSPGGPQETQYF

j_call: TRBJ2-7
v_call: TRBV27
cdr3_length: 14
clone_size: many
d_call: TRBD2
cdr3_nt: TGTGCCAGCAGTATGTTAGCGGGAGACTACGAGCAGTACTTC
cdr3_aa: CASSMLAGDYEQYF

j_call: TRBJ1-2
v_call: TRBV28
cdr3_length: 11
clone_size: many
d_call: .
cdr3_nt: TGTGCCAGCAGTTTTCAGGGAGGCTACACCTTC
cdr3_aa: CASSFQGGYTF

j_call: TRBJ2-7
v_call: TRBV3-1
cdr3_length: 15
clone_size: many
d_call: .
cdr3_nt: TGTGCCAGCAGCCAAGGGGACTTGCTCTTCTACGAGCAGTACTTC
cdr3_aa: CASSQGDLLFYEQYF

j_call: TRBJ1-1
v_call: TRBV6-5
cdr3_length: 15
clone_size: many
d_call: .
cdr3_nt: TGTGCCAGCAGTTACTTGCGGAGCATGAACACTGAAGCTTTCTTT
cdr3_aa: CASSYLRSMNTEAFF

j_call: TRBJ2-2
v_call: TRBV7-2
cdr3_length: 17
clone_size: many
d_call: TRBD1
cdr3_nt: TGTGCCAGCAGCCCTCTAACCCGACAGGGGGCCACCGGGGAGCTGTTTTTT
cdr3_aa: CASSPLTRQGATGELFF

j_call: TRBJ2-6
v_call: TRBV30
cdr3_length: 13
clone_size: many
d_call: .
cdr3_nt: TGTGCCTGGAGTGTACAGTTTCCCAACGTCCTGACTTTC
cdr3_aa: CAWSVQFPNVLTF

j_call: TRBJ2-3
v_call: TRBV7-9
cdr3_length: 17
clone_size: .
d_call: .
cdr3_nt: TGTGCCAGCAGCTTAAGGTCCGGGTCTCAGAACACAGATACGCAGTATTTT
cdr3_aa: CASSLRSGSQNTDTQYF

j_call: TRBJ1-6
v_call: TRBV30
cdr3_length: 15
clone_size: many
d_call: .
cdr3_nt: TGTGCCTGGAGCCAAACAGCGTTGGGGAATTCACCCCTCCACTTT
cdr3_aa: CAWSQTALGNSPLHF

j_call: TRBJ2-5
v_call: TRBV15
cdr3_length: 14
clone_size: .
d_call: .
cdr3_nt: TGTGCCACCAGCAGAGATCTCAGGGAAGAGGCCCAGTACTTC
cdr3_aa: CATSRDLREEAQYF

j_call: TRBJ2-7
v_call: TRBV5-1
cdr3_length: 15
clone_size: many
d_call: .
cdr3_nt: TGCGCCAGCAGCTTGGGGGCGGAGAGCTCCTACGAGCAGTACTTC
cdr3_aa: CASSLGAESSYEQYF